Each of the 21 T cell receptor beta chains below was sequenced from the same sample in a study of CD8+ T cells in alopecia areata. Treatment of the sample: oral pan-JAK inhibitor, 5-10 mg twice daily. RNA was extracted and reverse transcribed into cDNA as the sequencing template. Some clones are missing from TCRdb's copy, which holds only in-frame ones; the method was immunoSEQ multiplex PCR. The data contain about 200,000 clones, around 57% of them singletons. This specimen was CD4+ T cells sorted from blood, taken at week 4, from a patient treated with tofacitinib. The receptors derive from a human donor with alopecia areata.

This clone was seen only a few times. The CDR3 nucleotides read TGTGCCAGCAGTGAAGCTCTATCGGGGGCCCTGAGAGGCGGCTACACCTTC. Translation: CASSEALSGALRGGYTF. The V gene is TRBV2, the J gene TRBJ1-2; perhaps TRBD1 as D (6 bases). The germline V gene encodes CDR1 SNHLY and CDR2 FYNNEI. V was cut by 0 bases and J by 8 bases, with 22 bases left in between. The CDR3 consists of 17 residues.

The J gene is TRBJ2-1, the V gene TRBV5-1, with D unclear. Germline CDR1 is SGHRS and CDR2 is YFSETQ. The V end was cut by 1 base, the J end by 10 bases, with 18 bases between. The CDR3 extends over 15 amino acids. CDR3 sequence: CASSLIFTSFWEQFF. CDR3 nucleotides: TGCGCCAGCAGCTTGATTTTCACAAGTTTTTGGGAGCAGTTCTTC.

This clone was seen ten or more times. This sequence joins TRBV5-1 and TRBJ2-1, with 7 bases lining up with TRBD2. Germline CDR1 SGHRS, CDR2 YFSETQ. The CDR3 is made up of 16 amino acids. J gave up 7 bases and V 1 base, and 11 bases lay outside the gene matches. CDR3 amino acids: CASSLSSGAGGNEQFF. CDR3 in DNA: TGCGCCAGCAGCTTGTCCAGCGGGGCCGGGGGGAATGAGCAGTTCTTC.

The chain recombines TRBV2 with TRBJ2-1; no clear D gene. Trimming took 3 bases from V and 7 from J, leaving 10 bases between them. The germline gives CDR1 SNHLY, CDR2 FYNNEI. This CDR3 is built from 13 residues. CDR3 nucleotide sequence: TGTGCCAGCAGTGACTTCTTGGGAAATGAGCAGTTCTTC. This codes for CASSDFLGNEQFF.

The chain joins TRBV6-1 to TRBJ1-1; D possibly corresponds to TRBD1 (6 bases). Germline-derived CDR1 and CDR2 are MNHNS and SASEGT. V was clipped by 5 bases and J by 4 bases, with 11 bases between them. CDR3 length: 13 residues. For the CDR3, the DNA is TGTGCCAGCAGTACAGGGAGGGGCACTGAAGCTTTCTTT. Its translation is CASSTGRGTEAFF.

The count of this clone is one. The chain has TRBV4-3 and TRBJ2-3; D is ambiguous. V was cut by 0 bases and J by 2 bases, with 9 bases left in between. From germline, CDR1 is LGHNA and CDR2 YSLEER. The CDR3 is 15 amino acids. The CDR3 sequence is CASSQDMANTDTQYF. The CDR3 DNA follows: TGCGCCAGCAGCCAAGATATGGCGAACACAGATACGCAGTATTTT.

As DNA, the CDR3 is TGTGCCACCGCGGTTGGTGAGGCTCAGTACTTC. It translates to CATAVGEAQYF. This chain joins TRBV19 and TRBJ2-4; D gene unclear. Germline values: CDR1 LNHDA, CDR2 SQIVND (reference sequence). This CDR3 has 11 residues. Trimming removed 10 bases from V and 12 bases from J, with 16 bases in between.

The chain employs TRBV30 and TRBJ2-3; D not certain. The V gene's germline CDR1 is GTSNPN and CDR2 SVGIG (reference sequence). The CDR3 spans 14 residues. The ends were cut back, 3 bases at V and 0 bases at J, with 10 bases in the middle. The CDR3 sequence is CAWSGARSTDTQYF. CDR3 DNA sequence: TGTGCCTGGAGCGGTGCTAGGAGCACAGATACGCAGTATTTT.

This clone showed up just a few times. V is TRBV27 and J is TRBJ1-6; possible D gene TRBD1, 5 bases. CDR1 MNHEY and CDR2 SMNVEV come from the germline V gene (reference sequence). V lost 1 base to trimming and J lost 0 bases, with 13 bases between them. The CDR3 extends over 18 amino acids. CDR3 nucleotide sequence: TGTGCCAGCAGTTTATTAAGGGGTGCGAGCTCCTATAATTCACCCCTCCACTTT. It encodes CASSLLRGASSYNSPLHF.

A few counts support this clone. This chain uses TRBV18 with TRBJ2-1; D gene unclear. Germline CDR1 is KGHSH and CDR2 is LQKENI. Trimming removed 3 bases from V and 9 bases from J, with 12 bases in between. This CDR3 is built from 13 residues. CDR3 coding DNA: TGTGCCAGCTCACCGACGGTGGGCGCTGAGCAGTTCTTC. Amino acids: CASSPTVGAEQFF.

The chain has TRBV5-1 and TRBJ2-2, with 7 nucleotides matching TRBD1. Trimming removed 0 bases from V and 4 bases from J; junction bases left unmatched: 3. In germline, CDR1 is SGHRS, CDR2 YFSETQ. The CDR3 runs to 15 residues. The CDR3 region has the DNA TGCGCCAGCAGCTTGGGGGACAGAATCACCGGGGAGCTGTTTTTT. Encoded protein: CASSLGDRITGELFF.

V gene TRBV15 combines with J gene TRBJ1-4, with TRBD1 matching 8 bases. Germline loops: CDR1 LNHNV, CDR2 YYDKDF (reference sequence). This CDR3 region has 16 residues. After removal of 3 bases from V and 4 bases from J, the junction contained 7 bases not matched to a gene. The CDR3 protein is CATSSFTTGDNEKLFF. Here the CDR3 DNA reads TGTGCCACCAGCAGTTTTACGACAGGGGATAATGAAAAACTGTTTTTT.

The genes are TRBV5-4 and TRBJ1-2; D gene uncertain. Per the germline V gene, CDR1 is SGHNT and CDR2 is YYREEE (reference sequence). CDR3 length: 13 residues. The V gene lost 4 bases and the J gene lost 6 bases, with 13 bases spanning the gap. The CDR3 loop is CASSLSYGDGYTF. Written as DNA, the CDR3 is TGTGCCAGCAGCCTTTCCTACGGGGATGGCTACACCTTC. Using reference TRBV5-4 and TRBJ1-2 for the parts outside the CDR3, the full variable domain is ETGVTQSPTHLIKTRGQQVTLRCSSQSGHNTVSWYQQALGQGPQFIFQYYREEENGRGNFPPRFSGLQFPNYSSELNVNALELDDSALYLCASSLSYGDGYTFGSGTRLTVV.

This chain joins TRBV9 and TRBJ2-7; D gene unclear. The CDR3 spans 13 residues. With 0 bases removed from V and 6 bases from J, the gap between germline ends came to 10 bases. Germline V gene data show CDR1 as SGDLS and CDR2 as YYNGEE. The DNA for the CDR3 is TGTGCCAGCAGCGTAGCTTCCAACGGCGAGCAGTACTTC. The encoded protein is CASSVASNGEQYF.

V is TRBV5-1 and J is TRBJ2-3; TRBD2 matches 8 bases. J lost 5 bases, V lost 1 base, and 6 bases had no gene match. The CDR3 totals 15 residues. Per germline, CDR1 SGHRS and CDR2 YFSETQ. As DNA, the CDR3 is TGCGCCAGCAGCTTGCAACGGGGGGGCCGAGATACGCAGTATTTT. Translation: CASSLQRGGRDTQYF.

In its sample, this clone was seen once. The chain employs TRBV29-1 and TRBJ2-1, with TRBD1 matching 8 bases. Germline V gene sequence: CDR1 SQVTM, CDR2 ANQGSEA. With V trimmed by 0 bases and J by 7 bases, 5 bases remained unmatched. This CDR3 spans 14 amino acids. Here the CDR3 DNA reads TGCAGCGTTGAAGAGAGACAGGGGTGGAATGAGCAGTTCTTC. Protein: CSVEERQGWNEQFF.

The V gene is TRBV7-2, the J gene TRBJ2-7; D gene uncertain. The ends were cut back, 4 bases at V and 0 bases at J, with 16 bases in the middle. This CDR3 has 16 amino acids. CDR1 and CDR2 from the germline V gene are SGHTA and FQGNSA. This chain's CDR3 is CASSSGRRFSSYEQYF. The CDR3 DNA is TGTGCCAGCAGCTCTGGGCGACGGTTTAGCTCCTACGAGCAGTACTTC.

A word on this clone: One junction end does not reproduce the germline sequence, and a read error may be involved. CDR3 amino acids: CASSYVGTSGGLDF. The CDR3 nucleotides read TGTGCCAGCAGTTACGTTGGGACTAGCGGGGGCTTAGATTTT. The chain links TRBV6-5 to TRBJ2-3; the match to TRBD2 covers 14 bases. The CDR3 consists of 14 residues. In germline, CDR1 is MNHEY, CDR2 SVGAGI.

The chain uses TRBV6-5 and TRBJ2-7; tentative D call: TRBD1 (5 bases). Germline loops: CDR1 MNHEY, CDR2 SVGAGI. The CDR3 spans 15 residues. Trimming shortened V by 2 bases and J by 3 bases, and 14 bases separated the two germline ends. The chain's CDR3 is CASSYARQGDYEQYF. CDR3 DNA: TGTGCCAGCAGTTACGCTCGGCAAGGGGACTACGAGCAGTACTTC.

This chain joins TRBV7-2 and TRBJ2-3, with D perhaps being TRBD1 or TRBD2 (7 bases each). CDR1 SGHTA and CDR2 FQGNSA come from the germline V gene. The CDR3 contains 15 residues. V was clipped by 5 bases and J by 0 bases, with 12 bases between them. DNA of the CDR3: TGTGCCAGCAGCCAGGGGGGGCTGAGCACAGATACGCAGTATTTT. This translates into CASSQGGLSTDTQYF.

The genes are TRBV7-2 and TRBJ2-1, with TRBD1 matching 9 bases. The CDR3 extends over 15 amino acids. Germline CDR1 and CDR2: SGHTA and FQGNSA. The V gene end was trimmed by 5 bases and the J gene end by 4 bases; junction bases not matched to a gene: 6. The CDR3 region has the DNA TGTGCCAGCAGCCGGGACAGGGAACTTTACAATGAGCAGTTCTTC. Residues: CASSRDRELYNEQFF. Combining the CDR3 with reference TRBV7-2 and TRBJ2-1 gives the whole variable domain GAGVSQSPSNKVTEKGKDVELRCDPISGHTALYWYRQSLGQGLEFLIYFQGNSAPDKSGLPSDRFSAERTGGSVSTLTIQRTQQEDSAVYLCASSRDRELYNEQFFGPGTRLTVL.